This T cell receptor beta chain was sequenced during a study of beta chain features in type 1 diabetes. The whole isolated RNA underwent reverse transcription, so sequencing captured expressed TCRB transcripts. Some clones are missing from TCRdb's copy, which holds only in-frame ones; the method was immunoSEQ multiplex PCR. The table has 300,000 to 350,000 clones, roughly 12% seen once; the top ten hold approximately 0.016%. As concerns this clone: Its antigen is not identified.

V shed 7 bases, J shed 6 bases, and the junction held 11 bases outside the gene matches. The germline V gene encodes CDR1 SQVTM and CDR2 ANQGSEA. There are 13 residues in the CDR3. Study findings and constraints: The VDJ junctions of type 1 diabetes patients carried fewer insertions and more deletions. In all four CD4+ subsets, TCRB CDR3 length was significantly, moderately reduced in type 1 diabetes.

The specimen was naive CD4+ T cells from blood. The receptor was isolated from a woman aged 18-29 years with type 1 diabetes. V is TRBV29-1 and J is TRBJ1-2; TRBD1 agrees at 7 bases. The CDR3, as DNA: TGCAGCGCACAGACAGGGCCCTATAATGGCTACACCTTC. It yields the protein CSAQTGPYNGYTF. The whole variable domain, remainder taken from reference TRBV29-1 and TRBJ1-2, is SAVISQKPSRDICQRGTSLTIQCQVDSQVTMMFWYRQQPGQSLTLIATANQGSEATYESGFVIDKFPISRPNLTFSTLTVSNMSPEDSSIYLCSAQTGPYNGYTFGSGTRLTVV.